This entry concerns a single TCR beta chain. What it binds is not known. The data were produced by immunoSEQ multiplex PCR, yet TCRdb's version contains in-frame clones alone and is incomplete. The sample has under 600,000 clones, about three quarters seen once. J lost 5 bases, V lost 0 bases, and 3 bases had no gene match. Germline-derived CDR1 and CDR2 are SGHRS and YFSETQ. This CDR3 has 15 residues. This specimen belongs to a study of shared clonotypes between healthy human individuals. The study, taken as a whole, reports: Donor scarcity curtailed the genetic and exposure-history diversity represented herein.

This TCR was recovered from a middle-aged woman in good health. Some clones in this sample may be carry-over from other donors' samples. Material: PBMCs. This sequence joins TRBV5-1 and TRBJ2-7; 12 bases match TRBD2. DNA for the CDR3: TGCGCCAGCAGCTTGGGACTAGCGGGAGTCGACGAGCAGTACTTC. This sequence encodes CASSLGLAGVDEQYF.